The clone carrying this T cell receptor (beta chain) appeared once. The CDR3 sequence is 16 residues long. Germline V CDR1 and CDR2: SGHNT, YENEEA. With 1 base removed from V and 6 bases from J, the gap between germline ends came to 15 bases. This entry is derived from a study of blood T cell repertoires in COVID-19. Profiling relied on immunoSEQ multiplex PCR, and the TCRdb table lists in-frame clones only, not all of them. The sample holds tens of thousands of clones, roughly 87% seen once. The receptor's source is a man in his sixties with active COVID-19. Sequencing was done on a sample of peripheral blood. The chain employs TRBV11-3 and TRBJ2-2; the D gene is possibly TRBD2 (7 bases). Here the CDR3 reads CASSLAGGLVAGELFF. The CDR3 region has the DNA TGTGCCAGCAGCTTAGCGGGGGGCCTGGTGGCCGGGGAGCTGTTTTTT.